These T cell receptor beta chains were read from a single sample in a study of radiation and T cells in renal cell carcinoma. The method was immunoSEQ multiplex PCR; TCRdb's version includes in-frame clones alone and lacks a portion of them. The sample records some 150,000 clones, 80% to 90% being singletons. The specimen comprised blood, sampled from a patient whose treatment included radiotherapy and nephrectomy. Source of these receptors: a woman between 50 and 59 years old with renal cell carcinoma. Each CDR3 is given without its conserved first and last residue. Each record gives: V gene, D gene, J gene, CDR3 protein. A D gene is named only where the DNA matches it firmly.

V gene: TRBV19
D gene: .
J gene: TRBJ2-3
CDR3 protein: ASSIYSEDTQY

V gene: TRBV7-2
D gene: .
J gene: TRBJ1-1
CDR3 protein: ASSSRIRDTEAF

V gene: TRBV2
D gene: .
J gene: TRBJ1-6
CDR3 protein: ASTATLTYNSPLH

V gene: TRBV6-1
D gene: .
J gene: TRBJ1-2
CDR3 protein: ASSEADSYYGYT

V gene: TRBV6-8
D gene: .
J gene: TRBJ1-2
CDR3 protein: ASSYLGRFGYT

V gene: TRBV27
D gene: TRBD1
J gene: TRBJ1-1
CDR3 protein: ASSTGGGVNTEAF

V gene: TRBV19
D gene: .
J gene: TRBJ2-7
CDR3 protein: ASSIVASARGEQY

V gene: TRBV2
D gene: .
J gene: TRBJ1-5
CDR3 protein: ASSDYQGIDQPQH

V gene: TRBV7-3
D gene: .
J gene: TRBJ1-2
CDR3 protein: ASSLAANYGYT

V gene: TRBV6-5
D gene: .
J gene: TRBJ1-1
CDR3 protein: ASSYGPGQGEAF

V gene: TRBV7-2
D gene: TRBD1
J gene: TRBJ1-6
CDR3 protein: ASSLDLFDRGLH

V gene: TRBV30
D gene: .
J gene: TRBJ1-5
CDR3 protein: AWSRGVGQPQH

V gene: TRBV6-6
D gene: .
J gene: TRBJ1-4
CDR3 protein: ASSYIPGAVKLF

V gene: TRBV15
D gene: .
J gene: TRBJ2-3
CDR3 protein: ATSREGGGNTDTQY

V gene: TRBV5-1
D gene: TRBD1
J gene: TRBJ2-1
CDR3 protein: ASSLGGAGGNEQF

V gene: TRBV7-3
D gene: .
J gene: TRBJ1-6
CDR3 protein: ASSLTAISALH

V gene: TRBV19
D gene: TRBD2
J gene: TRBJ2-7
CDR3 protein: ASSEGAAGAFYEQY

V gene: TRBV6-5
D gene: .
J gene: TRBJ2-1
CDR3 protein: ASSYSSPRVVGEQF

V gene: TRBV6-6
D gene: TRBD1
J gene: TRBJ1-2
CDR3 protein: ASRPGQDYGYT

V gene: TRBV7-9
D gene: .
J gene: TRBJ1-4
CDR3 protein: ASSHGGSATREKLF

V gene: TRBV5-6
D gene: TRBD1
J gene: TRBJ1-1
CDR3 protein: ASSLSDRGNSEAF

V gene: TRBV30
D gene: .
J gene: TRBJ1-2
CDR3 protein: AWSATGYGYT

V gene: TRBV6-5
D gene: .
J gene: TRBJ1-6
CDR3 protein: ATRRSGDSPLH

V gene: TRBV2
D gene: TRBD1
J gene: TRBJ1-2
CDR3 protein: ASIKDRDSGRYT

V gene: TRBV18
D gene: .
J gene: TRBJ2-5
CDR3 protein: ASSGVLGGQETQY

V gene: TRBV11-3
D gene: TRBD1
J gene: TRBJ2-1
CDR3 protein: ASSSQGLGNEQF

V gene: TRBV14
D gene: .
J gene: TRBJ1-1
CDR3 protein: ASSLTRVGYVTEAF

V gene: TRBV7-3
D gene: TRBD2
J gene: TRBJ2-5
CDR3 protein: ASSPGGGLAGGTVQY

V gene: TRBV7-9
D gene: .
J gene: TRBJ1-3
CDR3 protein: ASSLARQPSGNTIY

V gene: TRBV19
D gene: .
J gene: TRBJ1-1
CDR3 protein: ASSPSGSANTEAF

V gene: TRBV5-5
D gene: .
J gene: TRBJ1-1
CDR3 protein: ASSFSAGETEAF

V gene: TRBV6-1
D gene: TRBD2
J gene: TRBJ2-2
CDR3 protein: ASSALAGDTGELF

V gene: TRBV19
D gene: .
J gene: TRBJ1-1
CDR3 protein: ASSIMRSADLNTEAF

V gene: TRBV19
D gene: .
J gene: TRBJ1-5
CDR3 protein: ASTNQLYSNQPQH

V gene: TRBV25-1
D gene: TRBD1
J gene: TRBJ2-7
CDR3 protein: ASSQSDRAEQY

V gene: TRBV14
D gene: .
J gene: TRBJ1-1
CDR3 protein: ASSQEGPRYTEAF

V gene: TRBV6-1
D gene: .
J gene: TRBJ2-3
CDR3 protein: ASRLTDYHTDTQY

V gene: TRBV5-1
D gene: .
J gene: TRBJ2-5
CDR3 protein: ASSLKGVTETQY

V gene: TRBV5-1
D gene: TRBD1
J gene: TRBJ2-3
CDR3 protein: ASSWTGTGGATDTQY

V gene: TRBV6-4
D gene: .
J gene: TRBJ2-3
CDR3 protein: ASSEAGTQY

V gene: TRBV5-4
D gene: .
J gene: TRBJ2-1
CDR3 protein: ASSLVGPSGEQF

V gene: TRBV6-1
D gene: TRBD1
J gene: TRBJ2-1
CDR3 protein: ASSERDRGHYNEQF

V gene: TRBV7-8
D gene: .
J gene: TRBJ2-5
CDR3 protein: ASSIPGLGEGETQY

V gene: TRBV7-2
D gene: .
J gene: TRBJ1-3
CDR3 protein: ASSLAPASGNTIY

V gene: TRBV15
D gene: .
J gene: TRBJ1-1
CDR3 protein: ATSRGNSLNTEAF

V gene: TRBV6-6
D gene: .
J gene: TRBJ2-1
CDR3 protein: ASSREELLSYNEQF

V gene: TRBV7-9
D gene: .
J gene: TRBJ1-2
CDR3 protein: ASSLAGDPYGYT

V gene: TRBV19
D gene: .
J gene: TRBJ1-5
CDR3 protein: ASSASGRNQPQH

V gene: TRBV2
D gene: .
J gene: TRBJ1-5
CDR3 protein: ASSLYSNQPQH

V gene: TRBV18
D gene: TRBD1
J gene: TRBJ1-2
CDR3 protein: ASSPVEAGGNYGYT

V gene: TRBV29-1
D gene: TRBD1
J gene: TRBJ2-3
CDR3 protein: SVVLTGGRDTQY

V gene: TRBV6-5
D gene: .
J gene: TRBJ1-5
CDR3 protein: ASAGEAGGNQPQH

V gene: TRBV5-5
D gene: .
J gene: TRBJ1-5
CDR3 protein: ASSLEGWSAQPQH